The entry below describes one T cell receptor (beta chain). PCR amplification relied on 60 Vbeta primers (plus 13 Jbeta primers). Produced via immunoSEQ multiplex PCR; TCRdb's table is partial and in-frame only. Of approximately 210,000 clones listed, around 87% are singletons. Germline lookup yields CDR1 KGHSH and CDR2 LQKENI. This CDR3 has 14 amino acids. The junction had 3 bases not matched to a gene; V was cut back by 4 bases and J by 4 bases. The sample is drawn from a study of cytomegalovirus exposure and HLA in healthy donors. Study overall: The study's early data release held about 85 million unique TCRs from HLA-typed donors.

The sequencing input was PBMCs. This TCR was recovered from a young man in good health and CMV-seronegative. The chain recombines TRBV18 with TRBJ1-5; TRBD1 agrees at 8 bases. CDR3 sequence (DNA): TGTGCCAGCTCACGACAGGGGACAAATCAGCCCCAGCATTTT. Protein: CASSRQGTNQPQHF.